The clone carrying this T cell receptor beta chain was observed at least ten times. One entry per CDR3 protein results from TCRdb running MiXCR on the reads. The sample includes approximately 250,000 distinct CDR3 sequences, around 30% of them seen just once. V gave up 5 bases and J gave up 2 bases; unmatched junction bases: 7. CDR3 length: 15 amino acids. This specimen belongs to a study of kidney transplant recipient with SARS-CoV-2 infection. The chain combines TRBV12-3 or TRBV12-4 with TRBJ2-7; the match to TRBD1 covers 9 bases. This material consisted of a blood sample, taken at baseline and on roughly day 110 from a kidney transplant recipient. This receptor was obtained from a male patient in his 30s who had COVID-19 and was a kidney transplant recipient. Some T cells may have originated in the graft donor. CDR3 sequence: CASSLGQGRTYEQYF. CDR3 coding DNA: TGTGCCAGCAGTCTGGGACAGGGACGTACCTACGAGCAGTACTTC.